Shown below are 4 T cell receptor beta chains from a single sample sequenced in a study of cytomegalovirus exposure and HLA in healthy donors. Amplification used 60 Vbeta primers and 13 Jbeta primers. Sequencing used immunoSEQ multiplex PCR; TCRdb keeps in-frame clones, though not all of them. The data contain over 90,000 clones, 55% to 75% of them singletons. The material sequenced was PBMCs. Receptor source: a man in his sixties in good health and CMV-seronegative.

The chain joins TRBV18 to TRBJ2-1, with unresolved D. The germline gives CDR1 KGHSH, CDR2 LQKENI. CDR3 length: 14 residues. With 2 bases removed from V and 0 bases from J, the gap between germline ends came to 5 bases. The CDR3 region has the DNA TGTGCCAGCTCACCATCAGACTCCTACAATGAGCAGTTCTTC. Its protein product is CASSPSDSYNEQFF.

This clone was counted only a few times. The rearrangement joins TRBV7-9 to TRBJ1-2; D possibly corresponds to TRBD1 (5 bases). This CDR3 is built from 16 residues. V was pared by 5 bases and J by 3 bases, with 19 bases between. Germline CDR1 is SEHNR and CDR2 is FQNEAQ (reference sequence). This CDR3 reads CASSGQIAGSDYGYTF. As DNA, the CDR3 is TGTGCCAGCAGCGGACAAATAGCGGGCTCGGACTATGGCTACACCTTC.

This clone turned up a few times. This chain joins TRBV18 and TRBJ1-4; TRBD1 is a possible D gene (5 bases). V lost 2 bases and J lost 0, with 7 bases in between. The CDR3 extends over 15 amino acids. CDR1 and CDR2 from the germline V gene are KGHSH and LQKENI. The CDR3 DNA is TGTGCCAGCTCACCAATCAGGGCAACTAATGAAAAACTGTTTTTT. Residues: CASSPIRATNEKLFF. Together with reference TRBV18 and TRBJ1-4, the CDR3 gives the full variable domain: NAGVMQNPRHLVRRRGQEARLRCSPMKGHSHVYWYRQLPEEGLKFMVYLQKENIIDESGMPKERFSAEFPKEGPSILRIQQVVRGDSAAYFCASSPIRATNEKLFFGSGTQLSVL.

V and J are TRBV29-1 and TRBJ1-2, with 7 bases matching TRBD1. The ends lost 4 bases at V and 8 bases at J; junction bases unmatched: 7. Germline CDR1 is SQVTM and CDR2 is ANQGSEA. The CDR3 is made up of 12 amino acids. The CDR3: CSVGQGLGGYTF. CDR3 sequence (DNA): TGCAGCGTTGGACAGGGTCTGGGAGGCTACACCTTC.